The clone carrying this T cell receptor beta chain has ten or more counts. Via MiXCR, TCRdb re-called the RT-PCR reads, giving one row per CDR3 protein. The table has some 570,000 distinct CDR3 sequences, about 11% seen once. This sample is part of a study of response to subunit inactivated influenza vaccine. The CDR3 sequence is 11 residues long. The germline V and J ends were trimmed by 5 bases and 9 bases, with 11 bases remaining between them. In addition, the sample was reused for a study of T cells expressing NK-cell markers. According to that study: Researchers built TCR beta cDNA using 5'RACE template switching with UMIs.

The sample here was PBMCs from blood, taken on the day of vaccination. This rearrangement joins TRBV12-3 or TRBV12-4 to TRBJ2-7, with D perhaps TRBD1 (6 bases). This receptor was taken from a man aged 50 to 59 who received an inactivated influenza vaccine. The CDR3 sequence is CASSDRFGQYF. The CDR3, as DNA: TGTGCCAGCAGTGACAGGTTCGGGCAGTACTTC.